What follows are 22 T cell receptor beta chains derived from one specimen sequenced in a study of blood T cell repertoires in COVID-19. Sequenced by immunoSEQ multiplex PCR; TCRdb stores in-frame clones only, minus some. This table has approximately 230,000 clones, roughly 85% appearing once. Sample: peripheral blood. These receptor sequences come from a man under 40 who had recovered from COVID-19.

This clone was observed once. CDR3 sequence reads: CASSLAGDYNEQFF. The CDR3 coding sequence is TGTGCCAGCAGCTTAGCCGGGGACTACAATGAGCAGTTCTTC. The chain employs TRBV7-9 and TRBJ2-1, with TRBD2 as a possible D gene (5 bases). The CDR3 totals 14 residues. Trimming removed 0 bases from V and 3 bases from J, with 6 bases in between. Germline V CDR1 and CDR2: SEHNR, FQNEAQ (reference sequence).

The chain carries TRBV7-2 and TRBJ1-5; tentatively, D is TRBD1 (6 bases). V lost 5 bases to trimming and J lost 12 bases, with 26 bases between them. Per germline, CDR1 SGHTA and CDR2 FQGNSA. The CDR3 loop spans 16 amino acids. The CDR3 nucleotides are TGTGCCAGCAGCCCTAAGACAGGCCCTAGCCTAGGGGGCCAGCATTTT. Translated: CASSPKTGPSLGGQHF.

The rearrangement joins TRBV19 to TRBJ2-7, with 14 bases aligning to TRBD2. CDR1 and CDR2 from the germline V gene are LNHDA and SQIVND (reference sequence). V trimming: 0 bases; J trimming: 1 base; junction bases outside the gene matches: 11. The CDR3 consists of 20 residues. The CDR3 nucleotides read TGTGCCAGTAGTATAGACAGCCCTCGACGGACTAGCGGGGGGTCCTACGAGCAGTACTTC. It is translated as CASSIDSPRRTSGGSYEQYF.

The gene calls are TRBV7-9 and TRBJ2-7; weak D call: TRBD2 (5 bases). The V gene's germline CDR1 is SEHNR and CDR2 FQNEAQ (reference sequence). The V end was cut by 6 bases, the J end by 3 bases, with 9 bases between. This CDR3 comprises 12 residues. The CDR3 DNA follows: TGTGCCAGCAGGGGAGACGTCTACGAGCAGTACTTC. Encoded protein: CASRGDVYEQYF.

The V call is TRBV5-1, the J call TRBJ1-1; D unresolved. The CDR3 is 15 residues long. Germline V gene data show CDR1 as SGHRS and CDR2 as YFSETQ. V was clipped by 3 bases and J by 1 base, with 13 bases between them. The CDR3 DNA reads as TGCGCCAGCAGCTGGAACGGCGGATCGAACACTGAAGCTTTCTTT. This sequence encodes CASSWNGGSNTEAFF.

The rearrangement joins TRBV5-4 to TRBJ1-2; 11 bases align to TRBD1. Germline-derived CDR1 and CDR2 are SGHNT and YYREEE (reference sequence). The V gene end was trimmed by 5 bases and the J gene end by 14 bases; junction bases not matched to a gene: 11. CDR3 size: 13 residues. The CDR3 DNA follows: TGTGCCAGCAGAAGGACAGGGGGCGGGTTCGAGACCTTC. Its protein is CASRRTGGGFETF.

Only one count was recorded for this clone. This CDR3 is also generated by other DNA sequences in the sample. The CDR3 spells CASSLYNEQFF. CDR3 in DNA: TGTGCCAGCTCCTTATACAATGAGCAGTTCTTC. V is TRBV6-5 and J is TRBJ2-1; the D is unclear. From germline, CDR1 is MNHEY and CDR2 SVGAGI. There are 11 residues in the CDR3. The germline V and J ends were trimmed by 8 bases and 4 bases, with 6 bases remaining between them.

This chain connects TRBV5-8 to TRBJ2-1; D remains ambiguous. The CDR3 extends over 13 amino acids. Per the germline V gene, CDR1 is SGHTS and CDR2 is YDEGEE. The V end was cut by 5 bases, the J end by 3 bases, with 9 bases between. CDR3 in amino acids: CASSPSSYNEQFF. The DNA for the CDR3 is TGTGCCAGCAGTCCTTCGAGCTACAATGAGCAGTTCTTC. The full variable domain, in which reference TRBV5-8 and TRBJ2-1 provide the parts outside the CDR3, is EAGVTQSPTHLIKTRGQQATLRCSPISGHTSVYWYQQALGLGLQFLLWYDEGEERNRGNFPPRFSGRQFPNYSSELNVNALELEDSALYLCASSPSSYNEQFFGPGTRLTVL.

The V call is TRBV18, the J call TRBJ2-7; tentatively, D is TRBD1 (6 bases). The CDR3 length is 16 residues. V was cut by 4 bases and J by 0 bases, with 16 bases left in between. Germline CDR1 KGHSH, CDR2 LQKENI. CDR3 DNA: TGTGCCAGCTCACACACTACCGGGACACACTCCTACGAGCAGTACTTC. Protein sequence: CASSHTTGTHSYEQYF.

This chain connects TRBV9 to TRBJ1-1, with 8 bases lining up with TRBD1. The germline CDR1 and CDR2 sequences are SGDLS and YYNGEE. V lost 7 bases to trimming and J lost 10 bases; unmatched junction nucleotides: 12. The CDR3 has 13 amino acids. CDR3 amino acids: CASDPQGAVGAFF. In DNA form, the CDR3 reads TGTGCCAGCGACCCCCAGGGGGCGGTTGGAGCTTTCTTT. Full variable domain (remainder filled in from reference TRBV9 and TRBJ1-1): DSGVTQTPKHLITATGQRVTLRCSPRSGDLSVYWYQQSLDQGLQFLIQYYNGEERAKGNILERFSAQQFPDLHSELNLSSLELGDSALYFCASDPQGAVGAFFGQGTRLTVV.

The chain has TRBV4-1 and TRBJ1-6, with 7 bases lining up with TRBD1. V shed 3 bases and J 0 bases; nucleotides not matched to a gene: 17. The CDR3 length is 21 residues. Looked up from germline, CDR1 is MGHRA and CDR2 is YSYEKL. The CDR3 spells CASSHQPTGKGRGSYNSPLHF. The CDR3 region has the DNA TGCGCCAGCAGCCACCAGCCGACAGGGAAAGGTCGCGGCTCCTATAATTCACCCCTCCACTTT.

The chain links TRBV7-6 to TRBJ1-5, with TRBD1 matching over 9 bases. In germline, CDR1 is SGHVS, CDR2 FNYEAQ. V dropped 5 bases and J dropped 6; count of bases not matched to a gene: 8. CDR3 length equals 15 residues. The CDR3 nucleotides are TGTGCCAGCAGCCCACAGGGGGCGCAGAGTCAGCCCCAGCATTTT. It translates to CASSPQGAQSQPQHF.

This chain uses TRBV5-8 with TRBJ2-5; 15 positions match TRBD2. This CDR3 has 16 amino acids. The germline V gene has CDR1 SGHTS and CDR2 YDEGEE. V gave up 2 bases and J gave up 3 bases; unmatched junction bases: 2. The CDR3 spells CASSFGLAGGKETQYF. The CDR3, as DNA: TGTGCCAGCAGCTTTGGACTAGCGGGGGGGAAAGAGACCCAGTACTTC.

CDR3 in amino acids: CATSAVAGGPREQFF. The CDR3 region has the DNA TGTGCCACCTCAGCCGTGGCGGGGGGGCCCCGTGAGCAGTTCTTC. This sequence joins TRBV19 and TRBJ2-1, with TRBD2 identical over 9 bases. Germline CDR1 LNHDA, CDR2 SQIVND (reference sequence). Trimming removed 10 bases from V and 9 bases from J; junction bases left unmatched: 16. The CDR3 length is 15 residues.

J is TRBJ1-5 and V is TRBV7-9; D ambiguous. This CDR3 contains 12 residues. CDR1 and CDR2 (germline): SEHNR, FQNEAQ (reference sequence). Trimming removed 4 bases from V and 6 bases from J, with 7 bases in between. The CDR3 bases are TGTGCCAGCAGCTACCAGGCTCAGCCCCAGCATTTT. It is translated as CASSYQAQPQHF. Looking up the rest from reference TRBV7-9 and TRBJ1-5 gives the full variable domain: DTGVSQNPRHKITKRGQNVTFRCDPISEHNRLYWYRQTLGQGPEFLTYFQNEAQLEKSRLLSDRFSAERPKGSFSTLEIQRTEQGDSAMYLCASSYQAQPQHFGDGTRLSIL.

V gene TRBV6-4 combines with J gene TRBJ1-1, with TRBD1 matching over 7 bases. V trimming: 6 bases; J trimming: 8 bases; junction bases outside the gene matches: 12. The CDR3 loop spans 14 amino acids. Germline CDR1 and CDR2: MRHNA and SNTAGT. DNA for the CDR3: TGTGCCAGCAGAGAAAAAGGGACAGTCGACGAAGCTTTCTTT. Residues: CASREKGTVDEAFF.

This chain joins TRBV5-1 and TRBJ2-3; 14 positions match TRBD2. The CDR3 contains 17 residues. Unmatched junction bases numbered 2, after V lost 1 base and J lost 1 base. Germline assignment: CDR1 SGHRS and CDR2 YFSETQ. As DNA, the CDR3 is TGCGCCAGCAGCTTGTGGACTAGCGGGGGGCGCACAGATACGCAGTATTTT. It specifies CASSLWTSGGRTDTQYF.

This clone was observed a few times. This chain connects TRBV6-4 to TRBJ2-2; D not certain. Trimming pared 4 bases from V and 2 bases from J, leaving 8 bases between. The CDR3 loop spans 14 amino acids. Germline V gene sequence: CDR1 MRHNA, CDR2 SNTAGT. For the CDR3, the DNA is TGTGCCAGCAGTGGAGACACTAACACCGGGGAGCTGTTTTTT. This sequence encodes CASSGDTNTGELFF.

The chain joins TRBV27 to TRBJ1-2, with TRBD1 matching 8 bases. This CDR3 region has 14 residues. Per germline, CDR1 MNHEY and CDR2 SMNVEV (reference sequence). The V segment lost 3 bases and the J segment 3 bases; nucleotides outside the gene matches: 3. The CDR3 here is CASSFSTGDYGYTF. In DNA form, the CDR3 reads TGTGCCAGCAGTTTCTCGACAGGGGACTATGGCTACACCTTC.

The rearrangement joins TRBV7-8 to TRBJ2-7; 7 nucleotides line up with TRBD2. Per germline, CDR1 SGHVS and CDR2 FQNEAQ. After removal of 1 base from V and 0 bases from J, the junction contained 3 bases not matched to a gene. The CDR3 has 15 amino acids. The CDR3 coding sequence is TGTGCCAGCAGCTTAGGGGGGGGGTTCTCCTACGAGCAGTACTTC. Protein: CASSLGGGFSYEQYF. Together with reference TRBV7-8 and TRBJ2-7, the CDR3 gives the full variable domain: GAGVSQSPRYKVAKRGQDVALRCDPISGHVSLFWYQQALGQGPEFLTYFQNEAQLDKSGLPSDRFFAERPEGSVSTLKIQRTQQEDSAVYLCASSLGGGFSYEQYFGPGTRLTVT.

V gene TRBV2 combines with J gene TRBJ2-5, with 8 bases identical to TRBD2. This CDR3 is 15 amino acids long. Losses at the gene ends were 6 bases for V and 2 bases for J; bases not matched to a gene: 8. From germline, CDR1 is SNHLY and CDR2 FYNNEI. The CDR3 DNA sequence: TGTGCCAGCAGCGGGATACTAGCGGAACAAGAGACCCAGTACTTC. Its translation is CASSGILAEQETQYF.

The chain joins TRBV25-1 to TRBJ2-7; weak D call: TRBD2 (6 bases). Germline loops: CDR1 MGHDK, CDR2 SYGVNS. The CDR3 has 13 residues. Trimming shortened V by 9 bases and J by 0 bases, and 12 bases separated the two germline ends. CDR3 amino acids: CARRGWSSYEQYF. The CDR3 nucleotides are TGTGCCAGGCGGGGTTGGAGCTCCTACGAGCAGTACTTC.